Each of the 24 T cell receptor beta chains below was sequenced from the same sample in a study of T cells in women clearing cervical HPV infection. The method was immunoSEQ multiplex PCR; TCRdb's version includes in-frame clones alone and lacks a portion of them. The table for this sample gives some 32,000 clones. Sequencing was carried out using blood buffy coat. These receptors all stem from a woman between 18 and 70 years old with a cervical HPV16 infection that either progressed to CIN3+ or cleared (not recorded which).

Concerning this clone itself: The limits of the CDR3 on the DNA are not certain, so only TCRdb's listed CDR3 is given. The rearrangement uses TRBV28 and TRBJ1-2; no check of the table's D call, TRBD1, against the DNA was made. Germline CDR1 is MDHEN and CDR2 is SYDVKM. The CDR3 has 13 amino acids, counting both end residues. The CDR3: CASSSSRLYGYTF.

The CDR3 DNA, read in part, is TGTGCCAGCAGCTCGAGTCAGGGATTCCCTGAA. Protein sequence: CASSSSQGFPE. The whole CDR3 protein is CASSSSQGFPEAFF. The chain recombines TRBV5-8 with TRBJ1-1, with D possibly matching TRBD1 (5 bases). The missing CDR3 end, 3 residues past where the read stops, is filled in from the germline J gene. Germline loops: CDR1 SGHTS, CDR2 YDEGEE. The CDR3 spans 14 residues. The V and J ends lost 3 bases and 6 bases respectively, with 15 bases between them.

About this clone: Read coverage stops 3 residues before the CDR3 terminus; the germline J gene supplies the remainder. The chain uses TRBV5-1 and TRBJ2-5; a possible D gene is TRBD1 (6 bases). CDR1 SGHRS and CDR2 YFSETQ come from the germline V gene. The CDR3 length is 13 residues. Trimming left V 7 bases short and J 0 bases short, with 10 bases between. The DNA read from the CDR3 is TGCGCCAGCGAGGGGGTCGACCAAGAGACC. Its protein product is CASEGVDQET. The full CDR3 reads CASEGVDQETQYF. Together with reference TRBV5-1 and TRBJ2-5, the CDR3 gives the full variable domain: KAGVTQTPRYLIKTRGQQVTLSCSPISGHRSVSWYQQTPGQGLQFLFEYFSETQRNKGNFPGRFSGRQFSNSRSEMNVSTLELGDSALYLCASEGVDQETQYFGPGTRLLVL.

Concerning this clone itself: The read finishes 3 residues shy of the CDR3 end, and the germline J gene is used to complete it. The rearrangement uses TRBV20-1 and TRBJ2-5; TRBD1 matches 7 bases. Looked up from germline, CDR1 is DFQATT and CDR2 is SNEGSKA (reference sequence). The CDR3 is 14 amino acids. After removal of 0 bases from V and 1 base from J, the junction contained 2 bases not matched to a gene. CDR3 sequence: CSARDGTVQETQYF. The part of the CDR3 DNA that was read is TGCAGTGCTAGAGATGGGACAGTCCAAGAGACC.

Concerning this clone itself: The missing CDR3 end, 3 residues past where the read stops, is filled in from the germline J gene. The rearrangement uses TRBV7-6 and TRBJ2-2; D is perhaps TRBD2 (5 bases). The germline V gene has CDR1 SGHVS and CDR2 FNYEAQ. Trimming left V 7 bases short and J 1 base short, with 7 bases between. The CDR3 loop spans 13 amino acids. CDR3 sequence: CASKDWNTGELFF. CDR3 bases read: TGTGCCAGCAAGGACTGGAACACCGGGGAG.

Notes on this clone: The missing CDR3 end, 3 residues past where the read stops, is filled in from the germline J gene. The rearrangement uses TRBV4-1 and TRBJ2-3; maybe TRBD2 (6 bases). This CDR3 has 15 residues. Germline V gene sequence: CDR1 MGHRA, CDR2 YSYEKL. The V gene lost 4 bases and the J gene lost 3 bases, with 14 bases spanning the gap. Partial CDR3 DNA: TGCGCCAGCAGCCTCTACGGGGGTGTAACAGATACG. Protein sequence: CASSLYGGVTDT. The CDR3, in full, reads CASSLYGGVTDTQYF.

To note about this clone: The observed sequence ends 3 residues before the CDR3 terminus, with the missing tail filled in from the germline J gene. This sample includes further DNA sequences coding for the same CDR3. The chain recombines TRBV18 with TRBJ1-3; D possibly corresponds to TRBD1 (6 bases). Germline V gene lookup returns CDR1 KGHSH and CDR2 LQKENI. V gave up 3 bases and J gave up 8 bases, with 14 bases separating them. This CDR3 spans 14 amino acids. CDR3 residues: CASSPQGTEDTIYF. The covered CDR3 bases are TGTGCCAGCTCACCGCAGGGGACCGAGGACACC. Full variable domain (remainder filled in from reference TRBV18 and TRBJ1-3): NAGVMQNPRHLVRRRGQEARLRCSPMKGHSHVYWYRQLPEEGLKFMVYLQKENIIDESGMPKERFSAEFPKEGPSILRIQQVVRGDSAAYFCASSPQGTEDTIYFGEGSWLTVV.

Worth noting for this clone: Read data end 3 residues before the CDR3 end; the end is taken from the germline J gene. The chain joins TRBV29-1 to TRBJ2-5; possible D gene TRBD2, 5 bases. The CDR3 sequence is 13 residues long. V shed 4 bases and J shed 3 bases, with 12 bases lying between them. Germline V gene sequence: CDR1 SQVTM, CDR2 ANQGSEA. The CDR3 DNA, read in part, is TGCAGCGTTGGAGGACTGATGAAAGAGACC. This codes for CSVGGLMKET. The full CDR3 sequence reads CSVGGLMKETQYF.

For this clone: At one end the junction does not follow the germline gene, possibly because of a read error. The read terminates 3 residues before the CDR3 end, so the remaining end is supplied by the germline J gene. This sequence joins TRBV7-9 and TRBJ1-3; no firm D call. CDR1 and CDR2 from the germline V gene are SEHNR and FQNEAQ (reference sequence). The CDR3 length is 11 residues. The CDR3 loop is CSSSSHSTIYF. The CDR3 DNA, read in part, is TGTTCCAGCAGCTCCCATAGTACG. Complete variable domain (other parts from reference TRBV7-9 and TRBJ1-3): DTGVSQNPRHKITKRGQNVTFRCDPISEHNRLYWYRQTLGQGPEFLTYFQNEAQLEKSRLLSDRFSAERPKGSFSTLEIQRTEQGDSAMYLCSSSSHSTIYFGEGSWLTVV.

Points on this clone: The read falls 3 residues short of the CDR3 end, and the missing part is taken from the germline J gene. Other DNA sequences from this sample encode an identical CDR3 as well. The rearrangement links TRBV2 to TRBJ1-2; D is ambiguous. The germline V gene encodes CDR1 SNHLY and CDR2 FYNNEI. V lost 1 base to trimming and J lost 3 bases, with 12 bases between them. This CDR3 comprises 15 residues. The covered CDR3 bases are TGTGCCAGCAGTGAAGAACTGACACCTGACTATGGC. Protein: CASSEELTPDYG. The CDR3 as a whole reads CASSEELTPDYGYTF.

For this clone: The CDR3 end falls 3 residues outside the read, so it is completed with the germline J gene. V gene TRBV20-1 combines with J gene TRBJ1-2; D may be TRBD1 (5 bases). V was clipped by 7 bases and J by 1 base, with 22 bases between them. The CDR3 consists of 16 residues. Germline V gives CDR1 DFQATT, CDR2 SNEGSKA (reference sequence). The CDR3 DNA, read in part, is TGCAGTGTAGAGATGGGGATGACAGTAGATAACTATGGC. Translating gives CSVEMGMTVDNYG. The CDR3 in full is CSVEMGMTVDNYGYTF.

Regarding this clone: The read terminates 3 residues before the CDR3 end, so the remaining end is supplied by the germline J gene. This chain joins TRBV7-2 and TRBJ2-3, with a tentative D call TRBD1 (6 bases). Germline loops: CDR1 SGHTA, CDR2 FQGNSA. The CDR3 spans 13 residues. The covered CDR3 bases are TGTGCCAGCAGCCCCCAGGGGAATCAGCCG. Its protein is CASSPQGNQP. The entire CDR3 protein reads CASSPQGNQPQYF.

Points on this clone: Read coverage stops 3 residues before the CDR3 terminus; the germline J gene supplies the remainder. The chain employs TRBV7-2 and TRBJ2-7, with a weak D call TRBD1 (5 bases). Germline CDR1 is SGHTA and CDR2 is FQGNSA. Trimming took off 5 bases at V and 3 bases at J, with 11 bases between the two ends. The length of the CDR3 is 13 residues. The CDR3 protein is CASSPLGVYEQYF. The sequenced CDR3 bases are TGTGCCAGCAGCCCCCTAGGGGTCTACGAG.

As to this clone: The CDR3 end lies 3 residues beyond the end of the read and is filled in from the germline J gene. V and J are TRBV7-6 and TRBJ2-3; D might be TRBD1 or TRBD2, each matching 5 bases. With 3 bases removed from V and 6 bases from J, the gap between germline ends came to 10 bases. The CDR3 is made up of 13 amino acids. Germline V lookup: CDR1 SGHVS, CDR2 FNYEAQ. Partial CDR3 DNA: TGTGCCAGCAGCTTTAGGGGAGCCGATACG. Protein product: CASSFRGADT. The full CDR3 is CASSFRGADTQYF. Filled out from reference TRBV7-6 and TRBJ2-3, the complete variable domain reads GAGVSQSPRYKVTKRGQDVALRCDPISGHVSLYWYRQALGQGPEFLTYFNYEAQQDKSGLPNDRFSAERPEGSISTLTIQRTEQRDSAMYRCASSFRGADTQYFGPGTRLTVL.

Remarks on this clone: Sequencing ends 3 residues short of the CDR3 end; the germline J gene provides the rest. The V call is TRBV2, the J call TRBJ1-5, with 9 bases lining up with TRBD1. The CDR3 sequence is 15 residues long. V gave up 4 bases and J gave up 7 bases; unmatched junction bases: 8. From germline, CDR1 is SNHLY and CDR2 FYNNEI. The CDR3 sequence: CASSVQGAGGQPQHF. CDR3 DNA (partial): TGTGCCAGCAGTGTACAGGGGGCGGGGGGACAGCCC.

Turning to this clone: The sequenced fragment ends 3 residues before the CDR3 boundary, so the rest is inferred from the germline J gene. The chain employs TRBV20-1 and TRBJ1-2; D remains unclear. The length of the CDR3 is 11 residues. Germline CDR1 DFQATT, CDR2 SNEGSKA (reference sequence). The chain's CDR3 is CSAGPPEDYTF. The DNA read from the CDR3 is TGCAGTGCTGGGCCCCCAGAGGAC.

On this clone itself: The CDR3 extends 3 residues past the end of the read, so its final part is completed from the germline J gene. V and J are TRBV5-3 and TRBJ1-2; D may be TRBD1 (6 bases). TRBV5-3 has ORF status, its function being uncertain. This CDR3 is 16 amino acids long. Between the trimmed V and J ends, which lost 0 bases and 6 bases, there was a span of 18 bases. The CDR3 spells CARSLVSDSRRHGYTF. The sequenced part of the CDR3 DNA is TGTGCCAGAAGCTTGGTATCGGACAGTCGTCGGCATGGC.

A remark on this clone: The read gets to within 3 residues of the CDR3 end, and the germline J gene fills in the rest. V gene TRBV11-2 combines with J gene TRBJ2-7; 11 nucleotides align to TRBD2. Germline lookup yields CDR1 SGHAT and CDR2 FQNNGV. The V gene end was trimmed by 3 bases and the J gene end by 3 bases; junction bases not matched to a gene: 4. The length of the CDR3 is 15 residues. CDR3: CASSFGTSGVYEQYF. The CDR3 DNA, read in part, is TGTGCCAGCAGCTTTGGGACTAGCGGTGTCTACGAG.

The sequenced part of the CDR3 DNA is TGTGCCTGGACCCGTAGGGGATTTGAC. This gives the protein CAWTRRGFD. The full CDR3 is CAWTRRGFDYTF. The J gene is TRBJ1-2, the V gene TRBV30, with D possibly TRBD1 on 5 matching bases. The DNA ends 3 residues before the CDR3 does, and the rest of the CDR3 is filled in from the germline J gene. This CDR3 spans 12 amino acids. CDR1 and CDR2 from the germline V gene are GTSNPN and SVGIG (reference sequence).

A remark on this clone: The CDR3 extends 3 residues past the end of the read, so its final part is completed from the germline J gene. This rearrangement joins TRBV7-8 to TRBJ2-7; 11 positions match TRBD1. Germline V gene data show CDR1 as SGHVS and CDR2 as FQNEAQ. Trimming cost V 0 bases and J 5 bases; bases outside gene matches: 3. CDR3 length equals 15 residues. The CDR3: CASSLAGTGGHEQYF. The CDR3 DNA, read in part, is TGTGCCAGCAGCTTAGCGGGGACAGGGGGACACGAG.

A remark on this clone: The CDR3 is cut off 3 residues early in the read; its end comes from the germline J gene. The chain has TRBV19 and TRBJ2-4; a weak D match, TRBD1 (6 bases). Germline values: CDR1 LNHDA, CDR2 SQIVND (reference sequence). The CDR3 loop spans 15 amino acids. The sequenced part of the CDR3 DNA is TGTGCCAGTAGTATTAGCAGGGGAAGGAACTATGGT. This translates into CASSISRGRNYG. The whole CDR3 protein reads CASSISRGRNYGQYF.

Of note for this clone: The read ends 3 residues early relative to the CDR3; the germline J gene fills the gap. The chain carries TRBV10-3 and TRBJ2-5, with 9 bases identical to TRBD1. The junction had 6 bases not matched to a gene; V was cut back by 2 bases and J by 5 bases. This CDR3 contains 15 residues. Germline V lookup: CDR1 ENHRY, CDR2 SYGVKD. CDR3 DNA, as far as it was read: TGTGCCATCAGTGAGGGAGTGGGACAGGGTGAGACC. Protein sequence: CAISEGVGQGET. The full CDR3 protein is CAISEGVGQGETQYF.

Turning to this clone: Read sequence stops 3 residues before the CDR3 end, and the germline J gene provides the missing end. This chain connects TRBV5-1 to TRBJ2-1, with TRBD1 identical over 8 bases. The CDR3 covers 13 residues. Trimming took 3 bases from V and 7 from J; bases not matched to a gene: 3. Germline CDR1 reads SGHRS; CDR2 reads YFSETQ. CDR3 in amino acids: CASSSGGGNEQFF. Incomplete CDR3 DNA: TGCGCCAGCAGCTCAGGGGGCGGGAATGAG.

Remarks on this clone: Read sequence stops 3 residues before the CDR3 end, and the germline J gene provides the missing end. This rearrangement joins TRBV14 to TRBJ2-7; TRBD2 matches at 7 bases. J gave up 3 bases and V 4 bases, and 9 bases lay outside the gene matches. This CDR3 spans 15 amino acids. The germline V gene has CDR1 SGHDN and CDR2 FVKESK. The DNA read from the CDR3 is TGTGCCAGCAGCCCGGTTGGTAGCGGGCTCTACGAG. Amino acids: CASSPVGSGLYE. The entire CDR3 protein is CASSPVGSGLYEQYF.